This T cell receptor (beta chain) was sequenced for a study of T cells expressing NK-cell markers. In the study overall: Seven HCMV-seropositive donors and one seronegative donor made up the eight sequenced donors.

Findings of the study overall: Once again these clonotypes came out on top in the CD3+CD56-NKG2C+ fraction of several donors. Expanded NKG2C+ T cell clones had unclear HCMV specificity.

The TCR beta cDNA came from 5'RACE template switching with UMIs. TCRdb derives one entry per CDR3 protein from the 5' RACE reads, leaving out DNA. The specimen's table records about 430,000 distinct CDR3 sequences. Per germline, CDR1 SGHVS and CDR2 FQNEAQ. The CDR3 length is 16 residues. Details on this clonotype: The antigen is unknown.

The gene calls are TRBV7-8 and TRBJ1-3. This sequence was found in a woman in her forties or fifties in good health. The material sequenced was blood T cells: a sorted CD56 or NKG2C T cell subset, CD4+ or CD8+ T cells, or bulk PBMC T cells (not recorded which). The CDR3 loop is CASSSLSRSDGNTIYF.